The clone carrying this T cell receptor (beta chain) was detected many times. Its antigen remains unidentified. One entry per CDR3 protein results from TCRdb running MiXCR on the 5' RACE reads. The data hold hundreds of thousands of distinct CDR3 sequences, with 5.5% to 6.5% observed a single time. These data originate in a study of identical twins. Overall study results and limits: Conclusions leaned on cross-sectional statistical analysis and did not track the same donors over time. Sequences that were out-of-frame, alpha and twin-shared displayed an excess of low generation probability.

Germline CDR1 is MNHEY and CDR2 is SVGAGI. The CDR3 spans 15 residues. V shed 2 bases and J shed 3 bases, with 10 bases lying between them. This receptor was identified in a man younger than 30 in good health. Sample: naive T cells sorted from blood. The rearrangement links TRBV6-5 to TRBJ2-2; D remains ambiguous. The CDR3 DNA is TGTGCCAGCAGTTACCCGAGTCAGGACACCGGGGAGCTGTTTTTT. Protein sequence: CASSYPSQDTGELFF.